This entry is about one T cell receptor beta chain. Its target is unknown. Trimming removed 8 bases at V and 1 base at J, with 17 bases between. The CDR3 runs to 15 residues. The germline CDR1 and CDR2 sequences are MNHEY and SMNVEV (reference sequence). 60 Vbeta and 13 Jbeta primers were used in PCR. The authors' processing: Unique TCR beta chains numbered about 80 million in a later analysis, with about 11 million shared. Sequencing used immunoSEQ multiplex PCR; TCRdb keeps in-frame clones, though not all of them. V, J and clone size were drawn from that table, and D and trimming were deduced from the DNA. In the table there are 150,000 or so clones, roughly 77% of which are singletons. The data derive from a study of cytomegalovirus exposure and HLA in healthy donors. Findings and caveats of the study: The study had only CMV serostatus as immune exposure information. Clonal expansion was found to be greater in HLA-associated TCR beta chains than in equally common others in a later analysis. Most of the TCR beta V segments (in an earlier analysis) were productive either about 87% or about 30% of the time.

The clonotype originates from a man aged 25 to 40 in good health and CMV-seropositive. The sample taken for sequencing was PBMCs. The chain has TRBV27 and TRBJ1-1; no clear D. CDR3 coding DNA: TGTGCCAGCCGATTATCGCGGCGGAAGAACACTGAAGCTTTCTTT. Translated, it gives CASRLSRRKNTEAFF.